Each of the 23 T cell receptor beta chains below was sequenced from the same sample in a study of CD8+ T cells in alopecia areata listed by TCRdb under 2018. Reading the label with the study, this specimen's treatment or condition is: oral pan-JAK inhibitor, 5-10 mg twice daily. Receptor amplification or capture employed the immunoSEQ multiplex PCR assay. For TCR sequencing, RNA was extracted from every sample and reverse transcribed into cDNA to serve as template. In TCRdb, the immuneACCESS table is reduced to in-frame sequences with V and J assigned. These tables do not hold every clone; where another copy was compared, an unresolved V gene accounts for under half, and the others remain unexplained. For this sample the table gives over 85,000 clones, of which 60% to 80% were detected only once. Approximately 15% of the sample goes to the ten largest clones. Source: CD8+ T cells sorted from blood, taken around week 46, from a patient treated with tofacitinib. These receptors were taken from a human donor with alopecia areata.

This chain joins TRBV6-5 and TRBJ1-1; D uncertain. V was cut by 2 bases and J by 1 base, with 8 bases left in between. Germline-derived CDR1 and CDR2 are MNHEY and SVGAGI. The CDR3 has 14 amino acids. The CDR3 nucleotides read TGTGCCAGCAGTTACAACACGAGGAACACTGAAGCTTTCTTT. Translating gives CASSYNTRNTEAFF.

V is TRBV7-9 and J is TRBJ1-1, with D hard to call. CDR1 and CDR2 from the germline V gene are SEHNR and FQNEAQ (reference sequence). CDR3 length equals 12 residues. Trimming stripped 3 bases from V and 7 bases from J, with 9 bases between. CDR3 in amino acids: CASSFVRGEAFF. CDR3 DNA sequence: TGTGCCAGCAGCTTTGTGCGGGGTGAAGCTTTCTTT.

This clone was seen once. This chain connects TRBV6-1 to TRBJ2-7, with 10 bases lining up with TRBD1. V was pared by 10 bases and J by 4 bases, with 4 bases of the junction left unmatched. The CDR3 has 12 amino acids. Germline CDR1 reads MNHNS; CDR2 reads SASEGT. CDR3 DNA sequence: TGTGCCACCCGGACAGGGGGGTACGAGCAGTACTTC. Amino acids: CATRTGGYEQYF.

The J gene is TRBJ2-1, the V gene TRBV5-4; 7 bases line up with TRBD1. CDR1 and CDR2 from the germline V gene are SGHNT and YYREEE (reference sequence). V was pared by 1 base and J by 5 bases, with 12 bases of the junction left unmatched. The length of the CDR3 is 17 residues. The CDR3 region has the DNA TGTGCCAGCAGCTTGCAAGCAGGGGGAATGTATGACAATGAGCAGTTCTTC. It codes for CASSLQAGGMYDNEQFF.

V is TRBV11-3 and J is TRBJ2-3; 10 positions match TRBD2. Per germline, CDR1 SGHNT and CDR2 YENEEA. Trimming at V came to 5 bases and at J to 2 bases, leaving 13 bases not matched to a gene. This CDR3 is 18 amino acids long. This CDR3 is CASSLSGGPYVDTDTQYF. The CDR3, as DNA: TGTGCCAGCAGCCTTAGCGGGGGGCCGTATGTGGACACAGATACGCAGTATTTT. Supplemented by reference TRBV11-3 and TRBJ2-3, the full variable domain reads EAGVVQSPRYKIIEKKQPVAFWCNPISGHNTLYWYLQNLGQGPELLIRYENEEAVDDSQLPKDRFSAERLKGVDSTLKIQPAELGDSAVYLCASSLSGGPYVDTDTQYFGPGTRLTVL.

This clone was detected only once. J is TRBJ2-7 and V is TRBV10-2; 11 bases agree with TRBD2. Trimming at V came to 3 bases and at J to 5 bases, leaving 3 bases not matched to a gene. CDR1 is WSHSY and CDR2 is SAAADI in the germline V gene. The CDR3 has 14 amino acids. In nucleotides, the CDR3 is TGCGCCAGCAGTGAAGGGACTAGCGGTAACGAGCAGTACTTC. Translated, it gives CASSEGTSGNEQYF.

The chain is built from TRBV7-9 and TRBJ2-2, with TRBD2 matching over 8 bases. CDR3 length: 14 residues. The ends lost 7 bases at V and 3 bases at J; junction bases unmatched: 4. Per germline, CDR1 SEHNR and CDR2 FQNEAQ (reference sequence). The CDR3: CASTLGGDTGELFF. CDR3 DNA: TGTGCCAGCACCCTCGGGGGGGACACCGGGGAGCTGTTTTTT.

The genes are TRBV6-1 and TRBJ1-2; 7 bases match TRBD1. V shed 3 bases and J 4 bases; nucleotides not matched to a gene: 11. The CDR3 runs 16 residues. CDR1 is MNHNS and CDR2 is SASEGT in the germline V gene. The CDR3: CASSEGTAGPVYGYTF. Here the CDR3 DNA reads TGTGCCAGCAGTGAGGGGACAGCGGGACCGGTCTATGGCTACACCTTC.

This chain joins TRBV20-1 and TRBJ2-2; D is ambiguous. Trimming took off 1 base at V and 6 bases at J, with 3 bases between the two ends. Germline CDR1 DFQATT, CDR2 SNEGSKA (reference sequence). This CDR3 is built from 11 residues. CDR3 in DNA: TGCAGTGCTAGAGCGTCCGGGGAGCTGTTTTTT. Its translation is CSARASGELFF.

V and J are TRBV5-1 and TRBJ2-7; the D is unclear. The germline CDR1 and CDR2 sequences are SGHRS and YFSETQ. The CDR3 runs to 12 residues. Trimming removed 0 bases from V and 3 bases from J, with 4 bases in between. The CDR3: CASSLGVYEQYF. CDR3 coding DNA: TGCGCCAGCAGCTTGGGTGTCTACGAGCAGTACTTC. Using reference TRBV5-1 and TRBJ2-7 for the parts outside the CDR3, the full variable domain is KAGVTQTPRYLIKTRGQQVTLSCSPISGHRSVSWYQQTPGQGLQFLFEYFSETQRNKGNFPGRFSGRQFSNSRSEMNVSTLELGDSALYLCASSLGVYEQYFGPGTRLTVT.

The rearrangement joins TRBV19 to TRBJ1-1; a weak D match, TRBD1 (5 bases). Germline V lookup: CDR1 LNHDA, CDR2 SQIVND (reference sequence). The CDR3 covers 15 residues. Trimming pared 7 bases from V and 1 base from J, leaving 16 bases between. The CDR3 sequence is CASIGLQDGNTEAFF. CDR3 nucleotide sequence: TGTGCCAGTATTGGGCTACAGGACGGGAACACTGAAGCTTTCTTT.

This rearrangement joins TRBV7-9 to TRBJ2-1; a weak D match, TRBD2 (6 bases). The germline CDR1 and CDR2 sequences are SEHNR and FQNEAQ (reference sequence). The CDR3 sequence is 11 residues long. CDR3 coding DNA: TGTGCGACGGGCGGGGACAATGAGCAGTTCTTC. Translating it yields CATGGDNEQFF.

The CDR3 sequence: CASSQSGGAAYEQYF. The CDR3 bases are TGCGCCAGCAGCCAGAGCGGGGGGGCCGCGTACGAGCAGTACTTC. The V gene is TRBV4-3, the J gene TRBJ2-7; TRBD2 agrees at 10 bases. Unmatched junction bases numbered 6, after V lost 3 bases and J lost 4 bases. The CDR3 length is 15 residues. Germline V lookup: CDR1 LGHNA, CDR2 YSLEER.

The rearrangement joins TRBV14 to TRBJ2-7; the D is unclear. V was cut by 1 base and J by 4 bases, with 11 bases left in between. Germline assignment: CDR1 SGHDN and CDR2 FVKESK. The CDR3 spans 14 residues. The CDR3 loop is CASSQGTGPYEQYF. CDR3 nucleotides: TGTGCCAGCAGCCAAGGTACCGGACCTTACGAGCAGTACTTC.

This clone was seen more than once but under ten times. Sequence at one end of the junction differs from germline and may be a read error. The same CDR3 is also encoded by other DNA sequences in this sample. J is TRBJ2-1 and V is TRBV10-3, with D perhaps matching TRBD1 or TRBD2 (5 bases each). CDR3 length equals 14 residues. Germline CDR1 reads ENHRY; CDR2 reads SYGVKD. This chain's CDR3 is CASSYVGDPNEQFF. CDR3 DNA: TGTGCCAGCAGTTACGTGGGGGACCCCAATGAGCAGTTCTTC.

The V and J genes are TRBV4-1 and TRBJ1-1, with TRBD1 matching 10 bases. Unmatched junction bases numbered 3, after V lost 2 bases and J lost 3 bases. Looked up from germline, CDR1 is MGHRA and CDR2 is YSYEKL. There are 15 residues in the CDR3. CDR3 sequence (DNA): TGCGCCAGCAGCCAAAAGGGGACAGGGGACACTGAAGCTTTCTTT. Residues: CASSQKGTGDTEAFF.

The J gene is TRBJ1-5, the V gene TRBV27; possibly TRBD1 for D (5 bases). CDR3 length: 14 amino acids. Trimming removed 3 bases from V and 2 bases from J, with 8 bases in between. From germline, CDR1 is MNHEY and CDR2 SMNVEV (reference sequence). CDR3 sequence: CASSLGVGNQPQHF. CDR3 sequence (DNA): TGTGCCAGCAGTTTGGGGGTAGGCAATCAGCCCCAGCATTTT.

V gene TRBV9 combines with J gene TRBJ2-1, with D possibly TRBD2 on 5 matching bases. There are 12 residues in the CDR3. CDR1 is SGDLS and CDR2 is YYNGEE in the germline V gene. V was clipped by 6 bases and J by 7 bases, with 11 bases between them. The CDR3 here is CASTFSGNEQFF. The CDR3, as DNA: TGTGCCAGCACCTTTTCGGGGAATGAGCAGTTCTTC.

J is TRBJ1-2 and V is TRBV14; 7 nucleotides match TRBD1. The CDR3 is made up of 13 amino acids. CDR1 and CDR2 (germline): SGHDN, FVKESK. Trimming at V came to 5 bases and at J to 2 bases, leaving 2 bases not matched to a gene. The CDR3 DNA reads TGTGCCAGCAGCTTGGGACAGAACTATGGCTACACCTTC. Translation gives CASSLGQNYGYTF.

This CDR3 is CASSLRYQETQYF. Written as DNA, the CDR3 is TGTGCCAGCAGCTTAAGGTACCAAGAGACCCAGTACTTC. The rearrangement uses TRBV13 and TRBJ2-5; no definite D call. Germline V lookup: CDR1 PRHDT, CDR2 FYEKMQ (reference sequence). With 2 bases removed from V and 0 bases from J, the gap between germline ends came to 4 bases. CDR3 length: 13 amino acids.

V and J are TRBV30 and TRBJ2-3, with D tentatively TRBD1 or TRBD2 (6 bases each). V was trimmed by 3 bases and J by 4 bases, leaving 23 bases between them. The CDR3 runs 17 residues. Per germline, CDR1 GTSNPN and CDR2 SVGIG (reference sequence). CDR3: CAWSPVPGAENPDTQYF. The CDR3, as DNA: TGTGCCTGGAGCCCCGTCCCGGGGGCCGAAAACCCAGATACGCAGTATTTT.

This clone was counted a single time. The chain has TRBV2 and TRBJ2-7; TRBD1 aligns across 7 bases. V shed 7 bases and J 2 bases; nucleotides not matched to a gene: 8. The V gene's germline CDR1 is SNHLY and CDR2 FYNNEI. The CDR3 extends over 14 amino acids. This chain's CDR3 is CASTGQDRAYEQYF. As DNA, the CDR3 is TGTGCCAGCACCGGACAGGATCGGGCCTACGAGCAGTACTTC.

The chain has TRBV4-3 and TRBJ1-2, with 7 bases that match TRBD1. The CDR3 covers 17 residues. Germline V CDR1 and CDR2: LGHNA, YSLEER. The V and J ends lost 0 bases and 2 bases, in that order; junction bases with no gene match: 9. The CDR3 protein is CASSQDASGQENYGYTF. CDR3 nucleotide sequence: TGCGCCAGCAGCCAAGATGCCTCCGGACAGGAAAACTATGGCTACACCTTC.